The source of this T cell receptor beta chain is a study of blood T cells in healthy people across ages. Findings of the study overall: Diversity of TCR beta per million T cells declined in a roughly linear way with age.

Germline V gives CDR1 SGHRS, CDR2 YFSETQ. J gave up 4 bases and V 4 bases, and 8 bases lay outside the gene matches. This CDR3 region has 16 residues. Points on this clonotype: Antigen: not known.

Using a J-beta primer mix together with a sample-barcoded 5' primer, a second PCR was run for roughly 7 to 11 cycles. TCRdb re-called the 5' RACE reads with MiXCR, one entry per CDR3 protein. The data contain some 560,000 distinct CDR3 sequences, roughly a quarter of them singletons. These data also formed part of another study, on T cells of mothers and their children. This second study says: Second-PCR primer M1S introduced sample barcodes and 2-4 random nucleotides. When mothers and children were related, their normalized repertoire overlap, which was always slightly higher, did not differ significantly from that of unrelated pairs.

The clonotype comes from a boy between 2 and 15 years old in good health. The gene calls are TRBV5-1 and TRBJ2-2, with 9 bases aligning to TRBD2. Sample: blood. The CDR3 sequence: CASSALAGVPTGELFF. In DNA, the CDR3 is TGCGCCAGCAGCGCCTTAGCGGGGGTCCCCACCGGGGAGCTGTTTTTT.